The rows below give T cell receptor beta chains drawn from one sample of a study of human T cells and chemical hapten exposure. In TCRdb, the RACE reads were re-called with MiXCR into one record per CDR3 protein. This sample has more than 100,000 distinct CDR3 sequences, with roughly an eighth found just once. Sequenced here: whole blood, sampled in connection with sensitization to the hapten diphenylcyclopropenone (DPC). The receptors originated from a man younger than 30 with alopecia areata. Some clones in this sample may be carry-over from other donors' samples. CDR3s include the opening cysteine and the closing phenylalanine or tryptophan. The order of the fields is V gene, D gene, J gene, CDR3 length, clone size, CDR3 DNA, CDR3 protein. D genes are given only for firm matches. Expanded clones are given a class, and other clones once, few, many or no size at all.

>TRBV6-5|-|TRBJ1-2|13|-
TGTGCAACGCTTACAGTGTTCGGCTATGGCTACACCTTC
CATLTVFGYGYTF
>TRBV7-3|-|TRBJ2-2|13|-
TGTGCCAGCAGTATAACAGGGTTCGGGGAGCTGTTTTTT
CASSITGFGELFF
>TRBV20-1|-|TRBJ1-3|15|-
TGCAGTGCTAGTGGGTCTCCCGGCTCTGGAAACACCATATATTTT
CSASGSPGSGNTIYF
>TRBV18|TRBD2|TRBJ2-3|16|few
TGTGCCAGCTCACCAACTAGCGGGGGGAGCACAGATACGCAGTATTTT
CASSPTSGGSTDTQYF
>TRBV5-1|-|TRBJ2-5|15|many
TGCGCCAGCAGCAACGGGGATTGGGCCAAAGAGACCCAGTACTTC
CASSNGDWAKETQYF
>TRBV20-1|-|TRBJ1-1|12|many
TGCAGTGCTAGTAGAAGGGACACTGAAGCTTTCTTT
CSASRRDTEAFF
>TRBV28|-|TRBJ1-6|14|-
TGTGCCAGCAGTCAGGACAGCGCTAATTCACCCCTCCACTTT
CASSQDSANSPLHF
>TRBV6-5|TRBD1|TRBJ1-6|18|many
TGTGCCAGCAGCCTTCTTGGGACAGCAAGCTCCTATAATTCACCCCTCCACTTT
CASSLLGTASSYNSPLHF
>TRBV10-3|-|TRBJ1-2|14|once
TGTGCCATCAGTGAAGAGGTTTTGAGAGATGGCTACACCTTC
CAISEEVLRDGYTF
>TRBV4-2|TRBD1|TRBJ2-5|14|-
TGTGCCAGCAGCCAAGGGACAGGGGTAGAGACCCAGTACTTC
CASSQGTGVETQYF
>TRBV20-1|-|TRBJ1-2|12|-
TGCAGTGCTAGGACCCCTCCCTATGGCTACACCTTC
CSARTPPYGYTF
>TRBV7-9|TRBD1|TRBJ2-2|16|-
TGTGCCAGCAGCTCTACGGGACAGAGGAACACCGGGGAGCTGTTTTTT
CASSSTGQRNTGELFF
>TRBV29-1|TRBD1|TRBJ2-3|16|few
TGCAGCGTTGAAGCCGGGGACAGGGCAAGTACAGATACGCAGTATTTT
CSVEAGDRASTDTQYF